The present T cell receptor beta chain was sequenced within a study of T cells of healthy individuals. TCRdb re-called the 5' RACE reads with MiXCR, one entry per CDR3 protein. The repertoire has 45,000 to 60,000 distinct CDR3 sequences, over 12% of them found once; the top ten carry around 15%. Germline loops: CDR1 DFQATT, CDR2 SNEGSKA (reference sequence). V was trimmed by 7 bases and J by 1 base, leaving 10 bases between them. The length of the CDR3 is 13 residues. This clonotype was counted ten times or more. The sequence derives from a human donor in good health. V is TRBV20-1 and J is TRBJ2-2; D is undetermined. CDR3 sequence reads: CSGGRKNTGELFF. As DNA, the CDR3 is TGCAGTGGAGGACGGAAGAACACCGGGGAGCTGTTTTTT.